These T cell receptor beta chains were read from a single sample in a study of shared clonotypes between healthy human individuals. Assay: immunoSEQ multiplex PCR; the TCRdb copy retains only in-frame clones and omits some. This sample has more than 2 million clones, with 85% to 95% found just once. Sequenced material: naive CD8+ T cells sorted from blood. The receptors were sampled from a man aged 18 to 30 in good health. Both conserved end residues are part of each CDR3. D genes are given only for firm matches. Size tells how often a clone was seen (once, few, many) or the class of an expanded clone, and some rows leave it out.

V	J	size	D	CDR3	DNA
TRBV29-1	TRBJ1-2	.	.	CSVDPSNKRGYTF	TGCAGCGTTGACCCGTCTAACAAAAGGGGCTACACCTTC
TRBV7-6	TRBJ1-4	.	.	CASSLLGGGSEKLFF	TGTGCCAGCAGCTTACTAGGAGGGGGGAGCGAAAAACTGTTTTTT
TRBV4-1	TRBJ2-3	.	.	CASSQEGIAADTQYF	TGCGCCAGCAGCCAAGAAGGTATAGCGGCAGATACGCAGTATTTT
TRBV2	TRBJ1-2	.	.	CASSEEGRQLIGPYGYTF	TGTGCCAGCAGTGAAGAAGGGAGACAGCTGATCGGTCCGTATGGCTACACCTTC
TRBV7-6	TRBJ2-3	once	.	CASSLGFSTDTQYF	TGTGCCAGCTCCTTGGGATTTAGCACAGATACGCAGTATTTT
TRBV19	TRBJ2-1	.	.	CASSPTSNEQFF	TGTGCCAGTAGCCCGACTAGTAATGAGCAGTTCTTC
TRBV14	TRBJ2-5	.	.	CASSQAGRTSETQYF	TGTGCCAGCAGCCAAGCCGGACGGACTTCCGAGACCCAGTACTTC
TRBV7-9	TRBJ2-7	once	.	CASSHGQGNPYEQYF	TGTGCCAGCAGCCACGGGCAGGGGAACCCCTACGAGCAGTACTTC
TRBV7-3	TRBJ1-2	.	TRBD1	CASSSFWTGESPNYGYTF	TGTGCCAGCAGCTCATTCTGGACAGGGGAGTCCCCGAACTATGGCTACACCTTC
TRBV13	TRBJ2-7	.	.	CASSFGGIYEQYF	TGTGCCAGCAGCTTCGGCGGGATCTACGAGCAGTACTTC
TRBV7-9	TRBJ2-7	.	.	CASSASYEQYF	TGTGCCAGCAGCGCCAGCTACGAGCAGTACTTC
TRBV28	TRBJ2-7	.	.	CASSLRGGPSYEQYF	TGTGCCAGCAGTTTAAGAGGGGGACCCTCCTACGAGCAGTACTTC
TRBV27	TRBJ1-2	.	TRBD1	CASSDRVGGYTF	TGTGCCAGCAGTGACAGGGTCGGCGGCTACACCTTC
TRBV28	TRBJ2-7	.	.	CASSYGTEPYEQYF	TGTGCCAGCAGTTACGGGACGGAGCCCTACGAGCAGTACTTC
TRBV27	TRBJ2-1	.	.	CASSPTSGYEQFF	TGTGCCAGCAGTCCAACTAGTGGCTATGAGCAGTTCTTC
TRBV4-3	TRBJ1-4	.	.	CASSQDIFRGSTNEKLFF	TGCGCCAGCAGCCAAGATATATTCCGGGGTTCAACTAATGAAAAACTGTTTTTT
TRBV28	TRBJ1-1	.	TRBD1	CASSFPDRGTEAFF	TGTGCCAGCAGTTTTCCAGACAGGGGCACTGAAGCTTTCTTT
TRBV7-9	TRBJ2-3	.	.	CASSFSGDTQYF	TGTGCCAGCAGCTTCTCTGGAGATACGCAGTATTTT
TRBV2	TRBJ1-4	.	.	CASSTPRGGASNEKLFF	TGTGCCAGCAGTACCCCTAGGGGGGGCGCTTCTAATGAAAAACTGTTTTTT
TRBV27	TRBJ2-7	.	TRBD2	CASTRNSGTSYEQYF	TGTGCCAGCACCCGTAATAGCGGGACATCCTACGAGCAGTACTTC
TRBV28	TRBJ2-5	.	.	CASSLLHFPGSRTQYF	TGTGCCAGCAGTTTACTCCACTTCCCCGGGAGCCGGACCCAGTACTTC
TRBV6-5	TRBJ1-5	.	.	CASRQGNSNQPQHF	TGTGCCAGCAGACAGGGTAATAGCAATCAGCCCCAGCATTTT
TRBV6-1	TRBJ2-7	.	TRBD1	CASRFWDRDYEQYF	TGTGCCAGCAGGTTTTGGGACAGGGACTACGAGCAGTACTTC
TRBV2	TRBJ2-5	.	.	CASRHVGYQETQYF	TGTGCCAGCAGACACGTTGGCTACCAAGAGACCCAGTACTTC
TRBV5-4	TRBJ2-5	once	.	CASSEGQNQETQYF	TGTGCCAGCAGTGAGGGGCAGAACCAAGAGACCCAGTACTTC
TRBV19	TRBJ1-1	few	.	CASRDGTEAFF	TGTGCCAGTAGGGACGGCACTGAAGCTTTCTTT
TRBV2	TRBJ2-3	.	.	CASSEGSTATDTQYF	TGTGCCAGCAGTGAAGGGTCCACCGCCACAGATACGCAGTATTTT
TRBV6-5	TRBJ1-2	.	.	CASSDDLYGYTF	TGTGCCAGCAGTGATGACCTCTATGGCTACACCTTC
TRBV2	TRBJ2-7	once	TRBD2	CASIATSGSSYEQYF	TGTGCCAGCATCGCGACTAGCGGGAGCTCCTACGAGCAGTACTTC
TRBV29-1	TRBJ2-7	.	.	CSVEDTRELTYEQYF	TGCAGCGTTGAAGATACCAGGGAGTTGACCTACGAGCAGTACTTC
TRBV7-9	TRBJ2-5	.	.	CASSPSLGGPTQETQYF	TGTGCCAGCAGCCCGTCCCTCGGGGGCCCCACCCAAGAGACCCAGTACTTC
TRBV4-1	TRBJ2-7	.	TRBD2	CASSERDLYEQYF	TGCGCCAGCAGCGAGCGGGACCTCTACGAGCAGTACTTC
TRBV7-2	TRBJ2-7	.	.	CASSLVPGWEQYF	TGTGCCAGCAGCTTGGTCCCCGGATGGGAGCAGTACTTC
TRBV4-1	TRBJ2-5	.	TRBD2	CASSSGGAQETQYF	TGCGCCAGCAGCTCGGGGGGGGCGCAGGAGACCCAGTACTTC
TRBV10-3	TRBJ1-4	.	TRBD1	CAISHGQGTTNEKLFF	TGTGCCATCAGCCACGGACAGGGTACAACTAACGAAAAACTGTTTTTT
TRBV6-1	TRBJ1-1	.	.	CASSQGAVPGNTEAFF	TGTGCCAGCAGTCAAGGGGCGGTCCCAGGGAACACTGAAGCTTTCTTT
TRBV27	TRBJ2-7	.	.	CASSLNIAYEQYF	TGTGCCAGCAGTTTAAACATAGCCTACGAGCAGTACTTC
TRBV29-1	TRBJ2-7	.	TRBD1	CSVEGQGVHEQYF	TGCAGCGTTGAGGGACAGGGGGTCCACGAGCAGTACTTC
TRBV21-1	TRBJ2-7	once	.	CASSPPEASGIHYEQYF	TGTGCCAGCAGCCCCCCCGAGGCTAGCGGGATCCACTACGAGCAGTACTTC
TRBV11-3	TRBJ2-1	.	.	CASSFGIEQFF	TGTGCCAGCAGCTTCGGGATTGAGCAGTTCTTC
TRBV28	TRBJ2-7	.	TRBD1	CASSLGTGGFEQYF	TGTGCCAGCAGTTTGGGGACAGGGGGCTTCGAGCAGTACTTC
TRBV7-6	TRBJ2-1	.	.	CASSLLPSYNEQFF	TGTGCCAGCAGCTTACTACCCTCCTACAATGAGCAGTTCTTC
TRBV6-5	TRBJ2-7	.	.	CASSYSEFDEQYF	TGTGCCAGCAGTTACTCAGAGTTCGACGAGCAGTACTTC
TRBV13	TRBJ2-1	.	.	CASSLGYGLVLNEQFF	TGTGCCAGCAGCTTAGGATATGGACTTGTTCTAAATGAGCAGTTCTTC
TRBV7-9	TRBJ2-3	.	.	CASSLDTQYF	TGTGCCAGCAGCTTAGATACGCAGTATTTT
TRBV6-5	TRBJ2-5	.	.	CASLPKTGQETQYF	TGTGCCAGTCTCCCTAAGACAGGACAAGAGACCCAGTACTTC
TRBV30	TRBJ1-6	.	TRBD1	CAWSVFRTQGANSPLHF	TGTGCCTGGAGTGTTTTCAGAACACAGGGGGCTAATTCACCCCTCCACTTT
TRBV19	TRBJ2-5	.	.	CASSIGPEETQYF	TGTGCCAGTAGTATTGGCCCAGAAGAGACCCAGTACTTC
TRBV11-2	TRBJ2-7	.	TRBD2	CASSPPLAGGHEQYF	TGTGCCAGCAGCCCACCCCTAGCGGGAGGGCATGAGCAGTACTTC
TRBV13	TRBJ2-7	once	.	CASSAVGARSYEQYF	TGTGCCAGCAGCGCTGTGGGAGCTAGGTCCTACGAGCAGTACTTC